These 9 T cell receptor beta chains share one sample of origin, sequenced in a study of CD8 T cells in ankylosing spondylitis. The study, taken as a whole, reports: What seemed typical of ankylosing spondylitis blood was a TCR beta motif built from eight highly homologous variants.

Their antigens remain unidentified. MiXCR, applied by TCRdb to the 5' RACE reads, yields one record per CDR3 protein. The table lists 300,000 to 400,000 distinct CDR3 sequences, approximately 20% of them singletons, with 15% to 20% in the top ten. The sample was blood, either unsorted or a sorted T cell fraction (not recorded which). The receptors here all came from a male donor with ankylosing spondylitis.

This clonotype was seen more than once but under ten times. The chain uses TRBV25-1 and TRBJ2-1; possible D gene TRBD1, 5 bases. With 0 bases removed from V and 6 bases from J, the gap between germline ends came to 15 bases. This CDR3 has 16 amino acids. Germline V gene sequence: CDR1 MGHDK, CDR2 SYGVNS. The CDR3 spells CASSEYAGPPGNEQFF. The CDR3 nucleotides are TGTGCCAGCAGTGAATATGCAGGGCCACCCGGCAATGAGCAGTTCTTC.

This chain connects TRBV7-8 to TRBJ1-5, with D possibly being TRBD1 (5 bases). The ends were cut back, 1 base at V and 2 bases at J, with 9 bases in the middle. The CDR3 spans 15 residues. Germline CDR1 is SGHVS and CDR2 is FQNEAQ. The CDR3 bases are TGTGCCAGCAGCTTAGTTAGGGGTGGCAATCAGCCCCAGCATTTT. Protein product: CASSLVRGGNQPQHF.

This clonotype was detected a few times. The V call is TRBV18, the J call TRBJ2-4; 7 bases line up with TRBD1. Germline loops: CDR1 KGHSH, CDR2 LQKENI. The CDR3 loop spans 14 amino acids. Trimming removed 5 bases from V and 6 bases from J; junction bases left unmatched: 7. CDR3 coding DNA: TGTGCCAGCTCATTCGACAGGGATGGAAACATTCAGTACTTC. It specifies CASSFDRDGNIQYF. The entire variable domain, with the rest obtained from reference TRBV18 and TRBJ2-4, is as follows: NAGVMQNPRHLVRRRGQEARLRCSPMKGHSHVYWYRQLPEEGLKFMVYLQKENIIDESGMPKERFSAEFPKEGPSILRIQQVVRGDSAAYFCASSFDRDGNIQYFGAGTRLSVL.

This rearrangement joins TRBV20-1 to TRBJ2-3; the D gene is possibly TRBD1 (5 bases). This CDR3 spans 13 amino acids. V was cut by 1 base and J by 6 bases, with 11 bases left in between. Germline CDR1 reads DFQATT; CDR2 reads SNEGSKA (reference sequence). CDR3 nucleotides: TGCAGTGCTAGAGGGACACCCCGGGATACGCAGTATTTT. It yields the protein CSARGTPRDTQYF.

This clonotype was seen a few times. The chain couples TRBV5-1 to TRBJ2-3, with 12 bases identical to TRBD2. Germline CDR1 and CDR2: SGHRS and YFSETQ. The CDR3 covers 17 residues. V shed 4 bases and J 4 bases; nucleotides not matched to a gene: 10. CDR3 in amino acids: CASSRLTSGRGADTQYF. CDR3 bases: TGCGCCAGCAGCCGCCTGACTAGCGGGAGAGGGGCAGATACGCAGTATTTT. Using reference TRBV5-1 and TRBJ2-3 for the parts outside the CDR3, the full variable domain is KAGVTQTPRYLIKTRGQQVTLSCSPISGHRSVSWYQQTPGQGLQFLFEYFSETQRNKGNFPGRFSGRQFSNSRSEMNVSTLELGDSALYLCASSRLTSGRGADTQYFGPGTRLTVL.

The genes are TRBV12-3 or TRBV12-4 and TRBJ1-2; D is undetermined. The CDR3 length is 15 residues. Trimming stripped 6 bases from V and 5 bases from J, with 19 bases between. This CDR3 is CASSKDPRRVYGYTF. The CDR3, as DNA: TGTGCCAGCAGCAAGGACCCCAGGCGGGTATATGGCTACACCTTC.

The gene calls are TRBV5-1 and TRBJ2-1, with 7 bases identical to TRBD2. Losses at the gene ends were 6 bases for V and 5 bases for J; bases not matched to a gene: 8. This CDR3 is built from 14 residues. The germline gives CDR1 SGHRS, CDR2 YFSETQ. The CDR3: CASTSGDYDNEQFF. The CDR3 region has the DNA TGCGCCAGCACCAGCGGGGACTATGACAATGAGCAGTTCTTC. The entire variable domain, with the rest obtained from reference TRBV5-1 and TRBJ2-1, is as follows: KAGVTQTPRYLIKTRGQQVTLSCSPISGHRSVSWYQQTPGQGLQFLFEYFSETQRNKGNFPGRFSGRQFSNSRSEMNVSTLELGDSALYLCASTSGDYDNEQFFGPGTRLTVL.

This clonotype was observed a handful of times. The CDR3 bases are TGCAGTGCGCGCTACGGGGTCCCAGAGACCCAGTACTTC. Its translation: CSARYGVPETQYF. The gene calls are TRBV20-1 and TRBJ2-5, with D possibly TRBD2 on 5 matching bases. The CDR3 is 13 amino acids. Trimming took 6 bases from V and 4 from J, leaving 15 bases between them. Per germline, CDR1 DFQATT and CDR2 SNEGSKA (reference sequence).

This clonotype was seen more than once but under ten times. The chain links TRBV6-1 to TRBJ2-1; TRBD2 agrees at 9 bases. With 6 bases clipped from V and 7 bases from J, the junction kept 10 bases outside the gene matches. The CDR3 covers 15 residues. Germline-derived CDR1 and CDR2 are MNHNS and SASEGT. Here the CDR3 reads CASRFSGRQGNEQFF. The CDR3 bases are TGTGCCAGCAGGTTCAGCGGGAGGCAGGGGAATGAGCAGTTCTTC.